This entry is about one TCR beta chain. The source of the sample is a study of T cell changes during pregnancy in multiple sclerosis. Profiled with immunoSEQ multiplex PCR; TCRdb holds only in-frame clones, not every one. The sample contains tens of thousands of clones, about 90% of which appear only once. CDR3 length: 15 residues. V was pared by 4 bases and J by 4 bases, with 4 bases of the junction left unmatched. The germline CDR1 and CDR2 sequences are SGHTS and YDEGEE. The source of this sequence is a female donor with multiple sclerosis, enrolled in a pregnancy study. The chain recombines TRBV5-8 with TRBJ2-2; the match to TRBD1 covers 10 bases. The sample here was peripheral blood, taken in the second trimester of pregnancy. The CDR3 region is CASSPGQGITGELFF. The CDR3 DNA is TGTGCCAGCAGCCCGGGACAGGGGATCACCGGGGAGCTGTTTTTT.